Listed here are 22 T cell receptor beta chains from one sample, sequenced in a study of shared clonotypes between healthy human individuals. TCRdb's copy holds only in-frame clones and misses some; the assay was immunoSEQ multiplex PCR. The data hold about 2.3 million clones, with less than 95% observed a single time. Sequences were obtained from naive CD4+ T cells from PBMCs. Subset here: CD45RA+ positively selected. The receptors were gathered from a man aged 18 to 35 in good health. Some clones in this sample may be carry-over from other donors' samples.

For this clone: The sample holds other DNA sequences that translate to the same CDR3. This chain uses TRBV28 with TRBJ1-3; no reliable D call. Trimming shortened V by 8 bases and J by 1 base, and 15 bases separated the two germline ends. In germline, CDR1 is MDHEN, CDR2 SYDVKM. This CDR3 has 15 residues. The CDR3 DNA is TGTGCCAGCTCTCCCCCCGGAGCGTCTGGAAACACCATATATTTT. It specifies CASSPPGASGNTIYF.

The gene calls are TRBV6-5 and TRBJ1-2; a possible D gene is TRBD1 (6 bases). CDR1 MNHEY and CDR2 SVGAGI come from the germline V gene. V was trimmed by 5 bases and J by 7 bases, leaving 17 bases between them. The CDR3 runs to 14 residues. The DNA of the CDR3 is TGTGCCAGCAGTCCGGACAGAGGGGGAATTGGCTACACCTTC. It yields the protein CASSPDRGGIGYTF.

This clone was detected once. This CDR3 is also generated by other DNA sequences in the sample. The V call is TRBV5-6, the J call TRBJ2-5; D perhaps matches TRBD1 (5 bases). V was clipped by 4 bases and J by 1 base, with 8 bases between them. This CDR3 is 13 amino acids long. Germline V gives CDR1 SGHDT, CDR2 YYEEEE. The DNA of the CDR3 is TGTGCCAGCAGCAGGGGTCCCCAAGAGACCCAGTACTTC. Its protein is CASSRGPQETQYF.

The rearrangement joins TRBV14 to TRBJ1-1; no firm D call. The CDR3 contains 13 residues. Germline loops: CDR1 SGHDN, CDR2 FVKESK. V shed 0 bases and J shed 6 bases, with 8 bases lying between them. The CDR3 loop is CASSQDLRSEAFF. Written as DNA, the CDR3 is TGTGCCAGCAGCCAAGATTTAAGGTCTGAAGCTTTCTTT.

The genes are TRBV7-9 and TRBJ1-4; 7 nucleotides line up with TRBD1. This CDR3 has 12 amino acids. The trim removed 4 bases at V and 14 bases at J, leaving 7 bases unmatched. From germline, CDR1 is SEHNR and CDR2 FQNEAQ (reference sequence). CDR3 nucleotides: TGTGCCAGCAGCTCAGGCAGGACAGGTCTGTTTTTT. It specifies CASSSGRTGLFF.

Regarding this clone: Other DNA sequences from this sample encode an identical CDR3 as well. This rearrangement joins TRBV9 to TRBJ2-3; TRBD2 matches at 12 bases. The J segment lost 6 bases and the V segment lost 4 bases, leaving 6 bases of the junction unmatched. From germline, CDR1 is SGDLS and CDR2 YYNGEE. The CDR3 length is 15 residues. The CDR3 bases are TGTGCCAGCAGCCCAGGAACTAGCGGGGGGGATACGCAGTATTTT. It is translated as CASSPGTSGGDTQYF.

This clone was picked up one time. This chain's CDR3 is CASGLQGSNSPLHF. The CDR3 DNA is TGTGCCAGCGGATTACAGGGGAGCAATTCACCCCTCCACTTT. The chain links TRBV27 to TRBJ1-6, with 7 positions matching TRBD1. Trimming at V came to 8 bases and at J to 7 bases, leaving 8 bases not matched to a gene. Germline values: CDR1 MNHEY, CDR2 SMNVEV (reference sequence). The CDR3 has 14 residues.

The DNA of the CDR3 is TGCAGCGTTGTAAGAGGGGACCCCAATCAGCCCCAGCATTTT. It encodes CSVVRGDPNQPQHF. The J gene is TRBJ1-5, the V gene TRBV29-1; D perhaps matches TRBD1 (5 bases). V lost 4 bases, J lost 3 bases, and 13 bases lay in between. The CDR3 runs to 14 residues. Germline-derived CDR1 and CDR2 are SQVTM and ANQGSEA.

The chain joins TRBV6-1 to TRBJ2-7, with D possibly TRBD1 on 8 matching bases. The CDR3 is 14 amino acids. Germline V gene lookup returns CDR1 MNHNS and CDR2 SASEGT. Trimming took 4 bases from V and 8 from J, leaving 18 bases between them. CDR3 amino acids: CASSAWTGTTKQYF. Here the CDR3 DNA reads TGTGCCAGCAGTGCCTGGACAGGGACTACGAAGCAGTACTTC.

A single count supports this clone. The CDR3 loop is CASSSEGGRNEKLFF. DNA of the CDR3: TGTGCCAGCAGCTCCGAGGGGGGGCGGAATGAAAAACTGTTTTTT. The rearrangement uses TRBV7-9 and TRBJ1-4; weak D call: TRBD1 (6 bases). CDR1 and CDR2 from the germline V gene are SEHNR and FQNEAQ (reference sequence). V lost 4 bases and J 5 bases, leaving 14 bases between the germline ends. CDR3 size: 15 residues.

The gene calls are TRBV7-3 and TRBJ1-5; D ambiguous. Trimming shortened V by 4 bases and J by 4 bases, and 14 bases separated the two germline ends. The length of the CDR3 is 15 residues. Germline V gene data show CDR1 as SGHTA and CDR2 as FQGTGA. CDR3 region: CASSSTGRRNQPQHF. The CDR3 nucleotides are TGTGCCAGCAGCTCAACGGGTCGTAGGAATCAGCCCCAGCATTTT.

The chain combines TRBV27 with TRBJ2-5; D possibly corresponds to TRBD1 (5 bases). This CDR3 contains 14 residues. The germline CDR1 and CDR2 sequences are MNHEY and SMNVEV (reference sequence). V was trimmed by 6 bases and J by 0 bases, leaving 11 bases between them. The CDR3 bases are TGTGCCAGCAGACCCAGACAGCACCAAGAGACCCAGTACTTC. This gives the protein CASRPRQHQETQYF.

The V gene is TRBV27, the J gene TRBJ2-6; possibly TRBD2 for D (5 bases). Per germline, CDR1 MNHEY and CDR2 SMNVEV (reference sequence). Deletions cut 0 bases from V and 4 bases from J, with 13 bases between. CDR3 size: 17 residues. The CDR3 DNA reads TGTGCCAGCAGTTTATCCCGACTACGTCGAGGGGCCAACGTCCTGACTTTC. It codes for CASSLSRLRRGANVLTF.

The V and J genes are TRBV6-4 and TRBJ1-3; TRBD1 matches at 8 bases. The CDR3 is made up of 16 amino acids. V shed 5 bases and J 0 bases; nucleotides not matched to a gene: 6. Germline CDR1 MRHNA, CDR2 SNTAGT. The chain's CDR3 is CASSRTGMNSGNTIYF. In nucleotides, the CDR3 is TGTGCCAGCAGTAGGACAGGGATGAACTCTGGAAACACCATATATTTT.

For the CDR3, the DNA is TGTGCCAGCAGCTTGGGTACCCAAGCCGCAGATACGCAGTATTTT. Translation: CASSLGTQAADTQYF. The V and J genes are TRBV5-4 and TRBJ2-3; D is undetermined. V was cut by 0 bases and J by 4 bases, with 12 bases left in between. This CDR3 region has 15 residues. Looked up from germline, CDR1 is SGHNT and CDR2 is YYREEE (reference sequence).

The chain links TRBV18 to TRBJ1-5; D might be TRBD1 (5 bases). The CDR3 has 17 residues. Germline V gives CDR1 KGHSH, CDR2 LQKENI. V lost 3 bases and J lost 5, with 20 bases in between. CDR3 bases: TGTGCCAGCTCACCCGCCTTTCCGGGACGGGATGATCAGCCCCAGCATTTT. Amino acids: CASSPAFPGRDDQPQHF. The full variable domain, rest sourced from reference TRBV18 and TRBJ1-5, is NAGVMQNPRHLVRRRGQEARLRCSPMKGHSHVYWYRQLPEEGLKFMVYLQKENIIDESGMPKERFSAEFPKEGPSILRIQQVVRGDSAAYFCASSPAFPGRDDQPQHFGDGTRLSIL.

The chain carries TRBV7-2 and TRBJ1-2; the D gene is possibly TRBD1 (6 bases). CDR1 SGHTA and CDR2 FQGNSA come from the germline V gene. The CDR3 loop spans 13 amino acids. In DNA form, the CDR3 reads TGTGCGGAACCCGGGGGGGGCAACTATGGCTACACCTTC. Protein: CAEPGGGNYGYTF.

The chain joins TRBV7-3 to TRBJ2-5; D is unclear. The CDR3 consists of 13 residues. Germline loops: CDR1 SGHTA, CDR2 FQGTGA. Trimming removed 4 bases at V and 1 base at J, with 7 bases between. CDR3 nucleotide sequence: TGTGCCAGCAGCTGGACCCCCCAAGAGACCCAGTACTTC. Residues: CASSWTPQETQYF.

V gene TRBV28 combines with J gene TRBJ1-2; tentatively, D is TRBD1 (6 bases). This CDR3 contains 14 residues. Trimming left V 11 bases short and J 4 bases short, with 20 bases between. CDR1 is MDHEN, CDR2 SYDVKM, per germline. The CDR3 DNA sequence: TGTGCCGGAGGCCCGGGGGCCCCCTCCTATGGCTACACCTTC. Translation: CAGGPGAPSYGYTF.

The CDR3 spells CASKLDGTNTEAFF. The CDR3 nucleotides read TGTGCCAGCAAGTTGGACGGCACGAACACTGAAGCTTTCTTT. The chain joins TRBV2 to TRBJ1-1; D uncertain. Per germline, CDR1 SNHLY and CDR2 FYNNEI. Trimming left V 7 bases short and J 1 base short, with 13 bases between. The CDR3 length is 14 residues.

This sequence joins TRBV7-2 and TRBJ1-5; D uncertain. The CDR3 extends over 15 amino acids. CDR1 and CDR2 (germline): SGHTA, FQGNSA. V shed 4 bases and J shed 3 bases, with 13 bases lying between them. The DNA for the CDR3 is TGTGCCAGCAGCTCTTACCATATTCTCAATCAGCCCCAGCATTTT. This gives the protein CASSSYHILNQPQHF.

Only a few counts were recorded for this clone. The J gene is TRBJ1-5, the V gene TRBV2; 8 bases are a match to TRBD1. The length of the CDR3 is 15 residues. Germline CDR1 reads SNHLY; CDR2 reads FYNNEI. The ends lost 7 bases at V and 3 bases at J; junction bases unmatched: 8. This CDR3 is CASKMDREINQPQHF. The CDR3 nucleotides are TGTGCCAGCAAAATGGACAGGGAGATCAATCAGCCCCAGCATTTT.